Here is one T cell receptor beta chain with its context. Its target is unknown. The data were obtained in a study of cytomegalovirus exposure and HLA in healthy donors. The study, taken as a whole, reports: Confirmation was obtained in vitro that a few CMV-associated chains are specific for CMV antigens. Rarity held for most TCR sequences, but there were some public TCRs that occurred in many donors. It was reported that the classifier diagnosed cytomegalovirus status with high specificity and sensitivity in both the original and validation cohorts.

The donors were in the roughly 120-subject validation cohort, distinct from the approximately 670-subject first cohort. Profiled with immunoSEQ multiplex PCR; TCRdb holds only in-frame clones, not every one. The data contain 150,000 to 200,000 clones, 84% of them singletons. Germline CDR1 reads SGDLS; CDR2 reads YYNGEE. This CDR3 region has 14 residues. Trimming took off 4 bases at V and 3 bases at J, with 12 bases between the two ends. Sequenced material: PBMCs. The rearrangement joins TRBV9 to TRBJ2-3; D remains unclear. The receptor's source is a woman in her late teens or twenties in good health and CMV-seropositive. Here the CDR3 DNA reads TGTGCCAGCAGCCGACACATGGAAACAGATACGCAGTATTTT. Encoded protein: CASSRHMETDTQYF.